The 3 T cell receptor beta chains reported below all come from one sample, sequenced in a study of T cells in Graves' hyperthyroidism and ophthalmopathy. Using RNA transcripts as the source, TCR beta CDR3 regions were amplified. Initially, a first-round RT-PCR of the TCR CDR3 employed the HTBI primer set. Each CDR3 protein is one row after TCRdb ran MiXCR on the multiplex PCR reads. The table shows more than 500,000 distinct CDR3 sequences, with 15% to 20% occurring only once. Sequenced sample: blood. The receptors stem from a woman younger than 45 with Graves' hyperthyroidism.

This chain links TRBV4-3 with TRBJ2-3; TRBD2 aligns across 9 bases. The CDR3 has 16 amino acids. Germline CDR1 is LGHNA and CDR2 is YSLEER. After removal of 1 base from V and 4 bases from J, the junction contained 6 bases not matched to a gene. The CDR3 is CASSQAVAGDADTQYF. As DNA, the CDR3 is TGCGCCAGCAGCCAAGCGGTAGCGGGAGATGCAGATACGCAGTATTTT.

As DNA, the CDR3 is TGTGCCAGCAGCCCTCGCCGACTAGCGGCTGACTACGAGCAGTACTTC. It yields the protein CASSPRRLAADYEQYF. The gene calls are TRBV7-9 and TRBJ2-7; the match to TRBD2 covers 9 bases. The CDR3 is 16 amino acids. Germline trimming cut 5 bases from V and 3 bases from J; bases unmatched to any gene: 11. Germline V gene lookup returns CDR1 SEHNR and CDR2 FQNEAQ (reference sequence).

The genes are TRBV7-9 and TRBJ2-1; either TRBD1 or TRBD2 may fit D (5 bases each). The V end was cut by 5 bases, the J end by 6 bases, with 11 bases between. This CDR3 has 13 amino acids. In germline, CDR1 is SEHNR, CDR2 FQNEAQ (reference sequence). CDR3: CASSPRDRNEQFF. Written as DNA, the CDR3 is TGTGCCAGCAGCCCCAGGGACCGCAATGAGCAGTTCTTC.